This TCR beta chain is drawn from a study of radiotherapy plus CTLA-4 blockade in lung cancer. About the study: Around 18% of patients responded objectively, and about 32% achieved disease control.

Points from the study as a whole: Strongest reported response predictors: early blood clone changes and post-radiation interferon-beta.

Only in-frame clones appear in the TCRdb table, and some are missing; sequencing was by immunoSEQ multiplex PCR. The sample shows about 50,000 clones, 70% to 90% of them seen only once. Focal radiation with ipilimumab CTLA-4 blockade was given to patients with chemo-refractory metastatic non-small-cell lung cancer. Trimming at V came to 5 bases and at J to 4 bases, leaving 5 bases not matched to a gene. This CDR3 spans 14 amino acids. Per germline, CDR1 MNHEY and CDR2 SMNVEV (reference sequence). To note about this clone: The target antigen is unknown.

The sequence derives from a human donor with non-small cell lung cancer whose response to radiotherapy plus ipilimumab could not be evaluated. The specimen was peripheral blood, collected from a patient treated with radiotherapy plus ipilimumab. The chain recombines TRBV27 with TRBJ1-2, with TRBD1 matching 9 bases. The CDR3 DNA reads as TGTGCCAGCAGTCCAACGGGACAGGGCTATGGCTACACCTTC. This encodes CASSPTGQGYGYTF.